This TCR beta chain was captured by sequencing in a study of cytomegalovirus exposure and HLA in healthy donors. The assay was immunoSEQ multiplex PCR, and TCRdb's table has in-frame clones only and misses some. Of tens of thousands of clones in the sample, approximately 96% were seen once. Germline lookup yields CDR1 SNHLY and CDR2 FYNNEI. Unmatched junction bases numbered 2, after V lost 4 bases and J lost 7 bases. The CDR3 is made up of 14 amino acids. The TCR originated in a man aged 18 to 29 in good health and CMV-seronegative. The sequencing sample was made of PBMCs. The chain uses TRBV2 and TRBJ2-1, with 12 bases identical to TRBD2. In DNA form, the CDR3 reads TGTGCCAGCAGTGTCGGGACTAGCGGGAATGAGCAGTTCTTC. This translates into CASSVGTSGNEQFF.